Below, 18 T cell receptor beta chains from the same sample are listed, as sequenced in a study of shared clonotypes between healthy human individuals (dated by TCRdb to about 2020). The library was built by means of the immunoSEQ multiplex PCR assay. Sourced from immuneACCESS, this table was stored by TCRdb with only in-frame sequences that have V and J called. A share of the clones is absent; for the studies checked, an unresolved V gene accounts for under half, and the remainder has no known explanation. The sample includes 2 million to 3 million clones, with around nine tenths observed a single time. The ten biggest clones cover roughly 0.14% of the sample. The specimen sequenced was naive CD4+ T cells sorted from blood. This specimen's cell subset or site label, interpreted: CD45RA+ positively selected. The receptors derive from a man in his late teens or twenties in good health.

This clone was recorded once. V usage is TRBV30 and J usage is TRBJ2-1; the match to TRBD2 covers 7 bases. Germline trimming cut 4 bases from V and 0 bases from J; bases unmatched to any gene: 9. The CDR3 is 16 amino acids. CDR1 and CDR2 (germline): GTSNPN, SVGIG (reference sequence). CDR3: CAWISGVIGSYNEQFF. CDR3 nucleotide sequence: TGTGCCTGGATCAGCGGGGTTATCGGCTCCTACAATGAGCAGTTCTTC.

The chain uses TRBV5-4 and TRBJ2-5, with a weak D call TRBD1 (5 bases). The CDR3 has 16 residues. CDR1 and CDR2 from the germline V gene are SGHNT and YYREEE (reference sequence). The germline V and J ends were trimmed by 0 bases and 5 bases, with 17 bases remaining between them. CDR3 DNA: TGTGCCAGCAGCTTGGAGGCAGGGCAGGTCCGGGAGACCCAGTACTTC. Residues: CASSLEAGQVRETQYF.

Details on this clone: This sample includes further DNA sequences coding for the same CDR3. The rearrangement uses TRBV30 and TRBJ2-5; D remains ambiguous. Germline CDR1 is GTSNPN and CDR2 is SVGIG (reference sequence). V was shortened by 3 bases and J by 5 bases, with 7 bases between the two germline ends. The CDR3 has 11 residues. CDR3 residues: CAWSLVETQYF. DNA of the CDR3: TGTGCCTGGAGCTTGGTGGAGACCCAGTACTTC. The full variable domain, with the rest looked up from reference TRBV30 and TRBJ2-5, is SQTIHQWPATLVQPVGSPLSLECTVEGTSNPNLYWYRQAAGRGLQLLFYSVGIGQISSEVPQNLSASRPQDRQFILSSKKLLLSDSGFYLCAWSLVETQYFGPGTRLLVL.

The chain combines TRBV7-3 with TRBJ2-7; the D gene is possibly TRBD2 (6 bases). CDR3 length: 13 residues. V was shortened by 10 bases and J by 4 bases, with 17 bases between the two germline ends. Germline V gene sequence: CDR1 SGHTA, CDR2 FQGTGA. CDR3 nucleotide sequence: TGTGCCAACGGCTTCGGGACTGGTTACGAGCAGTACTTC. This encodes CANGFGTGYEQYF.

The chain links TRBV7-2 to TRBJ2-5; 10 bases are a match to TRBD1. The DNA matches TRBJ2-7 better at its end, which makes the J call doubtful. The germline gives CDR1 SGHTA, CDR2 FQGNSA. The CDR3 covers 14 residues. In DNA, the CDR3 is TGTGCCAGCAGCAGGGACAGGGGATACTACGAGCAGTACTTC. Its translation is CASSRDRGYYEQYF.

CDR3 sequence (DNA): TGTGCCAGCAGTGAATGGGGGGGGCAGACCACCGGGGAGCTGTTTTTT. Translating gives CASSEWGGQTTGELFF. J is TRBJ2-2 and V is TRBV6-1; TRBD2 might be the D (7 bases). This CDR3 has 16 residues. Trimming took off 2 bases at V and 4 bases at J, with 14 bases between the two ends. Germline V gives CDR1 MNHNS, CDR2 SASEGT.

The rearrangement joins TRBV6-1 to TRBJ1-2; 8 nucleotides agree with TRBD1. Trimming at V came to 4 bases and at J to 0 bases, leaving 7 bases not matched to a gene. CDR1 and CDR2 from the germline V gene are MNHNS and SASEGT. This CDR3 is 16 amino acids long. The CDR3 DNA sequence: TGTGCCAGCAGTGCCATAACGGACAGGGCTAACTATGGCTACACCTTC. Its protein product is CASSAITDRANYGYTF.

The chain has TRBV6-5 and TRBJ1-4; TRBD1 might be the D (5 bases). CDR3 length equals 13 residues. Germline V CDR1 and CDR2: MNHEY, SVGAGI. Trimming cost V 8 bases and J 8 bases, with 15 bases left between them. Here the CDR3 DNA reads TGTGCCAGCGCCCGGGACTCCAGGGAAAAACTGTTTTTT. Protein: CASARDSREKLFF.

This clone has only one observation. The chain has TRBV18 and TRBJ2-7, with D perhaps TRBD2 (5 bases). CDR1 and CDR2 (germline): KGHSH, LQKENI. The CDR3 extends over 14 amino acids. V lost 5 bases and J lost 0, with 11 bases in between. The CDR3 DNA is TGTGCCAGCTCAACCAGGACTCCCTCCTACGAGCAGTACTTC. Its protein is CASSTRTPSYEQYF.

The J gene is TRBJ1-2, the V gene TRBV30; D uncertain. CDR1 is GTSNPN and CDR2 is SVGIG in the germline V gene (reference sequence). The CDR3 runs 11 residues. V was shortened by 7 bases and J by 1 base, with 7 bases between the two germline ends. The CDR3 DNA is TGTGCCTCCACAAATAACTATGGCTACACCTTC. Protein product: CASTNNYGYTF.

This clone was counted a few times. This sequence joins TRBV28 and TRBJ1-5; the match to TRBD1 covers 8 bases. This CDR3 comprises 18 residues. Trimming took 7 bases from V and 3 from J; bases not matched to a gene: 17. CDR1 is MDHEN, CDR2 SYDVKM, per germline. CDR3 region: CASIPLPPGQVDNQPQHF. DNA of the CDR3: TGTGCCAGCATTCCACTGCCCCCGGGACAGGTGGACAATCAGCCCCAGCATTTT. The whole variable domain, filled in from reference TRBV28 and TRBJ1-5, reads DVKVTQSSRYLVKRTGEKVFLECVQDMDHENMFWYRQDPGLGLRLIYFSYDVKMKEKGDIPEGYSVSREKKERFSLILESASTNQTSMYLCASIPLPPGQVDNQPQHFGDGTRLSIL.

The V gene is TRBV13, the J gene TRBJ2-3, with 8 bases aligning to TRBD2. Per germline, CDR1 PRHDT and CDR2 FYEKMQ (reference sequence). The CDR3 sequence is 15 residues long. V shed 5 bases, J shed 0 bases, and the junction held 4 bases outside the gene matches. The CDR3 DNA follows: TGTGCCAGCAGCCTTAGCGGGGCTAGCACAGATACGCAGTATTTT. Encoded protein: CASSLSGASTDTQYF.

The chain joins TRBV6-1 to TRBJ1-5, with 7 bases aligning to TRBD1. The CDR3 is made up of 13 amino acids. After removal of 8 bases from V and 7 bases from J, the junction contained 8 bases not matched to a gene. CDR1 is MNHNS, CDR2 SASEGT, per germline. The DNA for the CDR3 is TGTGCCAGCCAGACAGGGCTAAGCCAGCCCCAGCATTTT. It encodes CASQTGLSQPQHF.

V and J are TRBV7-8 and TRBJ2-7; a weak D match, TRBD2 (7 bases). V lost 1 base and J 4 bases, leaving 23 bases between the germline ends. The CDR3 has 18 amino acids. Germline-derived CDR1 and CDR2 are SGHVS and FQNEAQ. The chain's CDR3 is CASSLGWPLGGPFYEQYF. As DNA, the CDR3 is TGTGCCAGCAGCTTAGGATGGCCCTTGGGGGGGCCGTTTTACGAGCAGTACTTC.

This clone was observed a few times. The chain has TRBV18 and TRBJ2-7; 8 positions agree with TRBD2. The J segment lost 6 bases and the V segment lost 1 base, leaving 5 bases of the junction unmatched. The CDR3 totals 14 residues. Germline values: CDR1 KGHSH, CDR2 LQKENI. In nucleotides, the CDR3 is TGTGCCAGCTCACCACTGAGCGGGAGTGGCGAGCAGTACTTC. Amino acids: CASSPLSGSGEQYF. The full variable domain, with the rest looked up from reference TRBV18 and TRBJ2-7, is NAGVMQNPRHLVRRRGQEARLRCSPMKGHSHVYWYRQLPEEGLKFMVYLQKENIIDESGMPKERFSAEFPKEGPSILRIQQVVRGDSAAYFCASSPLSGSGEQYFGPGTRLTVT.

In this sample, this clone turned up once. The chain is built from TRBV30 and TRBJ2-3; 12 bases agree with TRBD2. Looked up from germline, CDR1 is GTSNPN and CDR2 is SVGIG (reference sequence). The CDR3 runs 15 residues. J lost 6 bases, V lost 5 bases, and 9 bases had no gene match. The CDR3 nucleotides read TGTGCCTGGCGGCTAGCGGGGGGGCCCTTGGATACGCAGTATTTT. Amino acids: CAWRLAGGPLDTQYF.

CDR3 loop: CASKWSAGGADTQYF. DNA of the CDR3: TGTGCCAGCAAATGGTCGGCGGGCGGCGCAGATACGCAGTATTTT. The chain joins TRBV6-5 to TRBJ2-3; a weak D match, TRBD2 (5 bases). Per germline, CDR1 MNHEY and CDR2 SVGAGI. CDR3 length equals 15 residues. The germline V and J ends were trimmed by 7 bases and 4 bases, with 18 bases remaining between them.

The chain uses TRBV27 and TRBJ2-1, with D possibly matching TRBD2 (5 bases). Germline CDR1 and CDR2: MNHEY and SMNVEV (reference sequence). The CDR3 consists of 15 residues. V was cut by 0 bases and J by 0 bases, with 6 bases left in between. The CDR3, as DNA: TGTGCCAGCAGTTTATCACGGGGCTCCTACAATGAGCAGTTCTTC. It yields the protein CASSLSRGSYNEQFF.